This passage covers 21 T cell receptor beta chains from one sample sequenced in a study of shared clonotypes between healthy human individuals. The method was immunoSEQ multiplex PCR; TCRdb's version includes in-frame clones alone and lacks a portion of them. Of 2 million to 2.5 million clones detected, over 85% appear once; the ten largest clones hold about 0.39%. Sequenced: naive CD4+ T cells from PBMCs. The sample's subset: CD45RA+ positively selected. The receptors originated from a man aged 18 to 30 in good health. Some clones in this sample may be carry-over from other donors' samples.

The genes are TRBV5-1 and TRBJ2-3; 9 nucleotides match TRBD2. After removal of 7 bases from V and 0 bases from J, the junction contained 9 bases not matched to a gene. The CDR3 totals 16 residues. Germline loops: CDR1 SGHRS, CDR2 YFSETQ. The CDR3 region is CASRLSGSASTDTQYF. CDR3 nucleotide sequence: TGCGCCAGCCGCCTTAGCGGGAGCGCTAGCACAGATACGCAGTATTTT.

The chain combines TRBV11-2 with TRBJ2-1; no reliable D call. CDR1 and CDR2 from the germline V gene are SGHAT and FQNNGV. V shed 3 bases and J shed 9 bases, with 15 bases lying between them. CDR3 length: 14 amino acids. Here the CDR3 reads CASSFFGRSFEQFF. In DNA, the CDR3 is TGTGCCAGCAGCTTCTTCGGACGGTCCTTTGAGCAGTTCTTC.

The V and J genes are TRBV5-1 and TRBJ2-5; 7 nucleotides match TRBD1. With 5 bases clipped from V and 8 bases from J, the junction kept 15 bases outside the gene matches. CDR1 and CDR2 (germline): SGHRS, YFSETQ. The CDR3 contains 15 residues. This CDR3 is CASSEILGQERTQYF. CDR3 in DNA: TGCGCCAGCAGTGAAATCCTCGGACAGGAGAGAACCCAGTACTTC.

The V call is TRBV4-1, the J call TRBJ2-3, with D possibly TRBD1 on 5 matching bases. Trimming shortened V by 4 bases and J by 0 bases, and 11 bases separated the two germline ends. CDR3 size: 15 residues. CDR1 is MGHRA, CDR2 YSYEKL, per germline. The CDR3 DNA follows: TGCGCCAGCAGCCCCAGGGAATATAGCACAGATACGCAGTATTTT. It encodes CASSPREYSTDTQYF.

V and J are TRBV19 and TRBJ2-7, with TRBD1 matching 11 bases. Losses at the gene ends were 3 bases for V and 7 bases for J; bases not matched to a gene: 11. CDR1 and CDR2 (germline): LNHDA, SQIVND (reference sequence). The length of the CDR3 is 16 residues. The CDR3 spells CASSITSGTGGYEQYF. For the CDR3, the DNA is TGTGCCAGTAGTATTACCTCCGGGACAGGGGGTTATGAGCAGTACTTC.

The rearrangement joins TRBV2 to TRBJ2-7; 8 nucleotides align to TRBD2. Germline CDR1 is SNHLY and CDR2 is FYNNEI. The CDR3 runs 15 residues. Losses at the gene ends were 5 bases for V and 2 bases for J; bases not matched to a gene: 8. CDR3 residues: CASSQERESAYEQYF. The CDR3 coding sequence is TGTGCCAGCAGTCAGGAGCGGGAGTCGGCCTACGAGCAGTACTTC.

The rearrangement joins TRBV30 to TRBJ1-3, with D unresolved. The V and J ends lost 5 bases and 0 bases respectively, with 8 bases between them. In germline, CDR1 is GTSNPN, CDR2 SVGIG (reference sequence). The CDR3 extends over 13 amino acids. CDR3 protein: CAWPSSSGNTIYF. The CDR3 bases are TGTGCCTGGCCTTCCTCCTCTGGAAACACCATATATTTT.

The chain combines TRBV11-1 with TRBJ1-5; 8 bases match TRBD1. The V segment lost 5 bases and the J segment 6 bases; nucleotides outside the gene matches: 3. The CDR3 spans 13 residues. CDR1 and CDR2 (germline): SGHAT, FQDESV (reference sequence). CDR3 DNA: TGTGCCAGCAGCGCGACAGGGGCTCAGCCCCAGCATTTT. It specifies CASSATGAQPQHF.

The chain recombines TRBV6-6 with TRBJ2-1, with 14 bases lining up with TRBD2. The CDR3 totals 14 residues. After removal of 6 bases from V and 15 bases from J, the junction contained 10 bases not matched to a gene. Germline V gene sequence: CDR1 MNHNY, CDR2 SVGAGI (reference sequence). CDR3 sequence: CASRPGTSGSTAFF. The CDR3 DNA reads as TGTGCCAGCAGGCCCGGGACTAGCGGGAGTACAGCGTTCTTC.

The chain recombines TRBV28 with TRBJ1-2; 9 positions match TRBD1. Trimming cost V 3 bases and J 5 bases; bases outside gene matches: 4. Germline V gene data show CDR1 as MDHEN and CDR2 as SYDVKM. The CDR3 sequence is 14 residues long. CDR3 DNA sequence: TGTGCCAGCAGTTTTTGGGGACAGGGTTATGGCTACACCTTC. Translating gives CASSFWGQGYGYTF.

The chain couples TRBV2 to TRBJ2-7; D gene ambiguous. V lost 3 bases and J lost 5, with 8 bases in between. The germline gives CDR1 SNHLY, CDR2 FYNNEI. CDR3 length: 12 residues. CDR3 residues: CASSDSRNEQYF. CDR3 DNA: TGTGCCAGCAGTGATTCCCGGAACGAGCAGTACTTC. Full variable domain (missing parts from reference TRBV2 and TRBJ2-7): EPEVTQTPSHQVTQMGQEVILRCVPISNHLYFYWYRQILGQKVEFLVSFYNNEISEKSEIFDDQFSVERPDGSNFTLKIRSTKLEDSAMYFCASSDSRNEQYFGPGTRLTVT.

V and J are TRBV18 and TRBJ2-2; D might be TRBD1 (6 bases). The V gene lost 6 bases and the J gene lost 4 bases, with 15 bases spanning the gap. The length of the CDR3 is 15 residues. CDR1 and CDR2 (germline): KGHSH, LQKENI. The CDR3 sequence: CASSQLKGGTGELFF. CDR3 nucleotides: TGTGCCAGCTCGCAACTCAAAGGGGGCACCGGGGAGCTGTTTTTT.

A word on this clone: The same CDR3 also results from other DNA sequences found in this sample. The rearrangement uses TRBV5-1 and TRBJ2-3, with 12 bases matching TRBD2. The CDR3 is 15 amino acids. CDR1 is SGHRS and CDR2 is YFSETQ in the germline V gene. Trimming at V came to 4 bases and at J to 6 bases, leaving 6 bases not matched to a gene. CDR3 DNA: TGCGCCAGCAGCACCGGACTAGCGGGACCGGATACGCAGTATTTT. Protein product: CASSTGLAGPDTQYF.

As regards this clone: At the DNA level, this CDR3 is encoded by other sequences in the same sample as well. The rearrangement joins TRBV5-1 to TRBJ2-5; no clear D. Germline assignment: CDR1 SGHRS and CDR2 YFSETQ. The CDR3 length is 14 residues. Trimming removed 0 bases at V and 4 bases at J, with 10 bases between. This chain's CDR3 is CASSLGTLGETQYF. The CDR3 coding sequence is TGCGCCAGCAGCTTGGGGACCCTGGGAGAGACCCAGTACTTC.

V usage is TRBV19 and J usage is TRBJ1-5; D not certain. With 7 bases removed from V and 7 bases from J, the gap between germline ends came to 17 bases. From germline, CDR1 is LNHDA and CDR2 SQIVND (reference sequence). This CDR3 contains 14 residues. The CDR3 protein is CASTEVGRGQPQHF. The CDR3 region has the DNA TGTGCCAGTACAGAAGTAGGGCGAGGCCAGCCCCAGCATTTT. The full variable domain, with the rest looked up from reference TRBV19 and TRBJ1-5, is DGGITQSPKYLFRKEGQNVTLSCEQNLNHDAMYWYRQDPGQGLRLIYYSQIVNDFQKGDIAEGYSVSREKKESFPLTVTSAQKNPTAFYLCASTEVGRGQPQHFGDGTRLSIL.

This chain links TRBV10-3 with TRBJ2-1, with TRBD2 matching 7 bases. Germline V gene data show CDR1 as ENHRY and CDR2 as SYGVKD. The V segment lost 8 bases and the J segment 5 bases; nucleotides outside the gene matches: 6. The CDR3 consists of 13 residues. CDR3 region: CAIASGGHNEQFF. CDR3 bases: TGTGCCATCGCTAGCGGAGGACACAATGAGCAGTTCTTC.

The chain couples TRBV28 to TRBJ1-1, with D unresolved. The germline V gene encodes CDR1 MDHEN and CDR2 SYDVKM. There are 12 residues in the CDR3. V dropped 7 bases and J dropped 4 bases, with 10 bases sitting between them. In nucleotides, the CDR3 is TGTGCCAGCACCCAGAGGGTCACTGAAGCTTTCTTT. It is translated as CASTQRVTEAFF.

This clone was seen a few times. This chain connects TRBV5-8 to TRBJ1-2; D gene uncertain. The germline V gene has CDR1 SGHTS and CDR2 YDEGEE. Deletions cut 3 bases from V and 3 bases from J, with 9 bases between. The CDR3 is made up of 13 amino acids. The CDR3 loop is CASSSKGYYGYTF. The CDR3 DNA sequence: TGTGCCAGCAGCTCCAAGGGCTACTATGGCTACACCTTC.

CDR3 nucleotide sequence: TGTGCCAGCAGTTTATCCGGGAGCCTGAGGGGGGAGCTGTTTTTT. The encoded protein is CASSLSGSLRGELFF. V usage is TRBV28 and J usage is TRBJ2-2; D is possibly TRBD2 (6 bases). V lost 1 base, J lost 8 bases, and 14 bases lay in between. Germline loops: CDR1 MDHEN, CDR2 SYDVKM. This CDR3 is 15 amino acids long.

This chain uses TRBV5-1 with TRBJ2-1, with 7 nucleotides matching TRBD2. The CDR3 covers 13 residues. V lost 0 bases and J lost 8; bases outside the gene matches: 2. Germline lookup yields CDR1 SGHRS and CDR2 YFSETQ. CDR3 sequence (DNA): TGCGCCAGCAGCTTGGGGACTAGATATGAGCAGTTCTTC. Its translation is CASSLGTRYEQFF.

The CDR3 DNA reads as TGTGCCAGCAGCAGCAACAGGGGTTCCGGCTACACCTTC. It is translated as CASSSNRGSGYTF. V and J are TRBV14 and TRBJ1-2, with 7 nucleotides matching TRBD1. In germline, CDR1 is SGHDN, CDR2 FVKESK. The CDR3 has 13 residues. With 5 bases clipped from V and 8 bases from J, the junction kept 8 bases outside the gene matches.